These 8 T cell receptor beta chains were all obtained from the same sample, sequenced in a study of CD8 T cells in Susac syndrome. cDNA came from around 0.5 to 1 ug RNA primed by random hexamers. TCRdb processed the immunoSEQ multiplex PCR reads anew with MiXCR; each CDR3 protein has one entry. The table records some 200,000 distinct CDR3 sequences, 92% of them present only once. Sequenced: CD8+ T cells from PBMCs. These receptors all come from a human donor with multiple sclerosis.

The rearrangement uses TRBV5-4 and TRBJ2-1, with 8 positions matching TRBD2. This CDR3 is built from 15 residues. Germline loops: CDR1 SGHNT, CDR2 YYREEE (reference sequence). Trimming removed 0 bases from V and 5 bases from J; junction bases left unmatched: 4. Here the CDR3 reads CASSLASGLNNEQFF. The DNA for the CDR3 is TGTGCCAGCAGCTTGGCTAGCGGGCTGAACAATGAGCAGTTCTTC.

This chain links TRBV15 with TRBJ1-6; D unclear. With 4 bases removed from V and 8 bases from J, the gap between germline ends came to 18 bases. CDR1 is LNHNV, CDR2 YYDKDF, per germline (reference sequence). CDR3 size: 16 residues. The CDR3 nucleotides read TGTGCCACCAGCAAGGCACGCACGCTCGGGGATTCACCCCTCCACTTT. This codes for CATSKARTLGDSPLHF.

The chain couples TRBV4-3 to TRBJ2-7; D is perhaps TRBD2 (5 bases). The CDR3 is 14 residues long. Germline CDR1 reads LGHNA; CDR2 reads YSLEER. The V end was cut by 1 base, the J end by 0 bases, with 7 bases between. The chain's CDR3 is CASSQARDSYEQYF. CDR3 in DNA: TGCGCCAGCAGCCAAGCCCGGGACTCCTACGAGCAGTACTTC.

The chain carries TRBV7-3 and TRBJ2-7, with a tentative D call TRBD1 (6 bases). Germline CDR1 and CDR2: SGHTA and FQGTGA. This CDR3 is 15 amino acids long. Deletions cut 2 bases from V and 1 base from J, with 12 bases between. The CDR3 DNA sequence: TGTGCCAGCAGCTTACTGCCAGGGACATCCTACGAGCAGTACTTC. Translation: CASSLLPGTSYEQYF.

J is TRBJ2-7 and V is TRBV12-3 or TRBV12-4, with D perhaps TRBD1 (6 bases). The V and J ends lost 5 bases and 2 bases respectively, with 13 bases between them. This CDR3 comprises 14 residues. CDR3 DNA: TGTGCCAGCAGTCCCAACAGGGACCCCTACGAGCAGTACTTC. Protein product: CASSPNRDPYEQYF.

CDR3 bases: TGTGCCAGCTCACCCCGGTGTAGCGGGAGACAAAATACGCAGTATTTT. Its translation is CASSPRCSGRQNTQYF. V is TRBV18 and J is TRBJ2-3; the match to TRBD2 covers 9 bases. CDR1 KGHSH and CDR2 LQKENI come from the germline V gene. CDR3 length: 16 amino acids. Trimming took 3 bases from V and 7 from J; bases not matched to a gene: 11.

This sequence joins TRBV7-9 and TRBJ2-2; no definite D call. Per the germline V gene, CDR1 is SEHNR and CDR2 is FQNEAQ (reference sequence). Trimming took off 10 bases at V and 1 base at J, with 10 bases between the two ends. The CDR3 runs to 13 residues. The CDR3 bases are TGTGCCATTTCGTGGAAGAACACCGGGGAGCTGTTTTTT. Amino acids: CAISWKNTGELFF.

The rearrangement links TRBV7-9 to TRBJ2-1; no clear D gene. Germline V CDR1 and CDR2: SEHNR, FQNEAQ (reference sequence). V was pared by 3 bases and J by 3 bases, with 9 bases between. The CDR3 consists of 14 residues. The CDR3 protein is CASSLENFYNEQFF. The CDR3 DNA sequence: TGTGCCAGCAGCTTGGAGAACTTCTACAATGAGCAGTTCTTC.